These 3 T cell receptor beta chains were all obtained from the same sample, sequenced in a study of T cells after yellow fever vaccination. Each CDR3 protein gets one entry after TCRdb re-called the 5' RACE reads with MiXCR. The sample records under 550,000 distinct CDR3 sequences, roughly a fifth being singletons. Sequencing was performed on PBMCs, taken less than 25 days after the first yellow fever vaccination. The receptor source for this set is a man between 18 and 29 years old who received the YFV17D yellow fever vaccine.

This chain connects TRBV3-1 to TRBJ2-1; D possibly corresponds to TRBD2 (7 bases). The germline CDR1 and CDR2 sequences are LGHDT and YNNKEL (reference sequence). There are 15 residues in the CDR3. The V gene lost 6 bases and the J gene lost 4 bases, with 16 bases spanning the gap. CDR3 sequence: CASRGAGDRYNEQFF. In nucleotides, the CDR3 is TGTGCCAGCAGGGGGGCGGGAGATCGATACAATGAGCAGTTCTTC.

The J gene is TRBJ2-7, the V gene TRBV7-2; 8 bases fit TRBD1. V lost 5 bases to trimming and J lost 6 bases; unmatched junction nucleotides: 3. Per germline, CDR1 SGHTA and CDR2 FQGNSA. The CDR3 has 12 residues. CDR3 residues: CASSRQGAEQYF. CDR3 nucleotides: TGTGCCAGCAGCAGGCAGGGGGCCGAGCAGTACTTC. Full variable domain (outside the CDR3, taken from reference TRBV7-2 and TRBJ2-7): GAGVSQSPSNKVTEKGKDVELRCDPISGHTALYWYRQSLGQGLEFLIYFQGNSAPDKSGLPSDRFSAERTGGSVSTLTIQRTQQEDSAVYLCASSRQGAEQYFGPGTRLTVT.

V gene TRBV24-1 combines with J gene TRBJ1-1, with 10 bases that match TRBD1. This CDR3 is built from 17 residues. J lost 1 base, V lost 11 bases, and 15 bases had no gene match. CDR1 is KGHDR and CDR2 is SFDVKD in the germline V gene. Here the CDR3 reads CARGQGPAGSENTEAFF. The CDR3 nucleotides read TGTGCCAGGGGACAGGGGCCGGCGGGTTCTGAGAACACTGAAGCTTTCTTT.